Below are 22 T cell receptor beta chains sequenced from a single sample in a study of cytomegalovirus exposure and HLA in healthy donors. The PCR had 60 Vbeta and 13 Jbeta primers. Clones were read by immunoSEQ multiplex PCR, and TCRdb kept only the in-frame ones, dropping some. Of roughly 180,000 clones listed, 75% to 80% are singletons. What was sequenced was PBMCs. These receptors were obtained from a woman in her twenties or thirties in good health and CMV-seropositive.

The rearrangement uses TRBV27 and TRBJ1-1; 8 bases agree with TRBD1. With 5 bases clipped from V and 4 bases from J, the junction kept 12 bases outside the gene matches. The CDR3 covers 16 residues. The germline CDR1 and CDR2 sequences are MNHEY and SMNVEV (reference sequence). The CDR3 loop reads CASSLGQGLGITEAFF. The CDR3 DNA sequence: TGTGCCAGCAGTCTTGGACAGGGTCTTGGCATCACTGAAGCTTTCTTT.

The gene calls are TRBV14 and TRBJ2-5; 8 nucleotides agree with TRBD2. The last part of the DNA fits TRBJ2-7 better; the J call may be wrong. CDR3 length: 14 residues. Per the germline V gene, CDR1 is SGHDN and CDR2 is FVKESK. CDR3 amino acids: CASSLAGLNYEQYF. The CDR3, as DNA: TGTGCCAGCAGCCTAGCGGGACTTAACTACGAGCAGTACTTC.

This clone was seen a few times. This chain joins TRBV5-6 and TRBJ1-1, with 10 bases lining up with TRBD1. This CDR3 has 16 amino acids. Trimming cost V 1 base and J 3 bases; bases outside gene matches: 6. CDR1 is SGHDT and CDR2 is YYEEEE in the germline V gene. This chain's CDR3 is CASSLRGQGQDTEAFF. The CDR3 DNA is TGTGCCAGCAGCTTGCGGGGACAGGGGCAAGACACTGAAGCTTTCTTT. The full variable domain, its missing parts supplied by reference TRBV5-6 and TRBJ1-1, is DAGVTQSPTHLIKTRGQQVTLRCSPKSGHDTVSWYQQALGQGPQFIFQYYEEEERQRGNFPDRFSGHQFPNYSSELNVNALLLGDSALYLCASSLRGQGQDTEAFFGQGTRLTVV.

The gene calls are TRBV19 and TRBJ2-1; TRBD1 might be the D (5 bases). The CDR3 contains 15 residues. CDR1 and CDR2 (germline): LNHDA, SQIVND (reference sequence). The V end lost 5 bases, the J end lost 9 bases, and 20 bases lay between the germline ends. CDR3 nucleotide sequence: TGTGCCAGTAGTTTCGTCCAGGGAATAGTATCTGAGCAGTTCTTC. This encodes CASSFVQGIVSEQFF.

This sequence joins TRBV2 and TRBJ2-1; TRBD1 aligns across 8 bases. This CDR3 spans 16 amino acids. Germline assignment: CDR1 SNHLY and CDR2 FYNNEI. V was pared by 6 bases and J by 0 bases, with 7 bases of the junction left unmatched. CDR3 sequence: CASSGQGESSYNEQFF. The CDR3 bases are TGTGCCAGCAGCGGACAGGGCGAGAGCTCCTACAATGAGCAGTTCTTC.

The genes are TRBV9 and TRBJ1-1; unclear D gene. Trimming took off 3 bases at V and 2 bases at J, with 8 bases between the two ends. The germline CDR1 and CDR2 sequences are SGDLS and YYNGEE. This CDR3 is 13 amino acids long. In nucleotides, the CDR3 is TGTGCCAGCAGCGCCCCCCCAAACACTGAAGCTTTCTTT. This encodes CASSAPPNTEAFF.

V is TRBV28 and J is TRBJ1-2; a possible D gene is TRBD1 (6 bases). The CDR3 consists of 15 residues. Trimming removed 7 bases from V and 3 bases from J, with 18 bases in between. From germline, CDR1 is MDHEN and CDR2 SYDVKM. CDR3 in DNA: TGTGCCAGCACCTCGTGGGGAGGGGGTGACTATGGCTACACCTTC. This codes for CASTSWGGGDYGYTF.

This chain connects TRBV27 to TRBJ2-7; 12 bases fit TRBD2. With V trimmed by 6 bases and J by 0 bases, 24 bases remained unmatched. CDR1 MNHEY and CDR2 SMNVEV come from the germline V gene (reference sequence). The CDR3 totals 22 residues. DNA of the CDR3: TGTGCCAGCAGCCAACGGCGGGGGCCCGGACTAGCGGGACCAACGAGCTCCTACGAGCAGTACTTC. The encoded protein is CASSQRRGPGLAGPTSSYEQYF.

This chain uses TRBV11-1 with TRBJ2-2, with 8 bases aligning to TRBD1. The CDR3 is made up of 14 amino acids. J was trimmed by 4 bases and V by 7 bases; bases with no gene match: 5. Per the germline V gene, CDR1 is SGHAT and CDR2 is FQDESV (reference sequence). The DNA for the CDR3 is TGTGCCAGCATGCAGGGGGCCGTCACCGGGGAGCTGTTTTTT. This translates into CASMQGAVTGELFF.

This rearrangement joins TRBV4-2 to TRBJ2-7, with 9 bases that match TRBD2. Germline V gene sequence: CDR1 LGHNA, CDR2 YNFKEQ. V shed 1 base and J 5 bases; nucleotides not matched to a gene: 12. The CDR3 loop spans 17 amino acids. The CDR3 coding sequence is TGTGCCAGCAGCCAAGGGATCGCGGGAGGGCCGGGGAACGAGCAGTACTTC. Translating gives CASSQGIAGGPGNEQYF.

The V call is TRBV9, the J call TRBJ1-6, with 9 bases fitting TRBD1. This CDR3 region has 15 residues. Germline V gives CDR1 SGDLS, CDR2 YYNGEE. V shed 3 bases, J shed 8 bases, and the junction held 6 bases outside the gene matches. CDR3 bases: TGTGCCAGCAGCGGTCCGGGACAGGGTCATTCACCCCTCCACTTT. Translation gives CASSGPGQGHSPLHF.

The chain joins TRBV29-1 to TRBJ2-1; maybe TRBD2 (5 bases). Germline-derived CDR1 and CDR2 are SQVTM and ANQGSEA. This CDR3 is 14 amino acids long. Trimming shortened V by 4 bases and J by 4 bases, and 14 bases separated the two germline ends. The CDR3 nucleotides are TGCAGCGTTGCCCCGACTTCGGGATACAATGAGCAGTTCTTC. This translates into CSVAPTSGYNEQFF.

J is TRBJ2-1 and V is TRBV29-1; D possibly corresponds to TRBD1 (6 bases). The germline gives CDR1 SQVTM, CDR2 ANQGSEA. There are 16 residues in the CDR3. V dropped 0 bases and J dropped 0 bases, with 12 bases sitting between them. The CDR3 DNA reads TGCAGCGTTGAAGAGCCACAGGGCGGCTCCTACAATGAGCAGTTCTTC. This codes for CSVEEPQGGSYNEQFF.

This clone has a handful of counts. The CDR3 region is CASSLGGGRRTPPETQYF. DNA of the CDR3: TGTGCCAGCAGCCTCGGAGGTGGGCGGCGGACGCCTCCAGAGACCCAGTACTTC. This chain connects TRBV27 to TRBJ2-5, with D possibly TRBD2 on 5 matching bases. CDR1 and CDR2 (germline): MNHEY, SMNVEV (reference sequence). The ends were cut back, 6 bases at V and 4 bases at J, with 27 bases in the middle. This CDR3 has 18 amino acids.

The V and J genes are TRBV11-3 and TRBJ2-2; 7 positions agree with TRBD2. V was pared by 1 base and J by 2 bases, with 4 bases of the junction left unmatched. This CDR3 spans 16 amino acids. CDR1 and CDR2 (germline): SGHNT, YENEEA. DNA of the CDR3: TGTGCCAGCAGCTTAGTTCCTAGCGGAAACACCGGGGAGCTGTTTTTT. This sequence encodes CASSLVPSGNTGELFF.

This chain joins TRBV2 and TRBJ2-3; 7 bases agree with TRBD1. The J segment lost 0 bases and the V segment lost 4 bases, leaving 4 bases of the junction unmatched. Germline-derived CDR1 and CDR2 are SNHLY and FYNNEI. This CDR3 spans 15 amino acids. The CDR3 is CASSGQGPSTDTQYF. CDR3 in DNA: TGTGCCAGCAGTGGACAGGGACCTAGCACAGATACGCAGTATTTT.

J is TRBJ2-6 and V is TRBV27; D call uncertain. The CDR3 consists of 15 residues. V was trimmed by 6 bases and J by 0 bases, leaving 9 bases between them. Looked up from germline, CDR1 is MNHEY and CDR2 is SMNVEV (reference sequence). CDR3 DNA sequence: TGTGCCAGCAGACCACAGCCCTCTGGGGCCAACGTCCTGACTTTC. The encoded protein is CASRPQPSGANVLTF.

This chain uses TRBV6-1 with TRBJ2-5, with 8 bases matching TRBD2. V lost 11 bases to trimming and J lost 1 base; unmatched junction nucleotides: 9. The CDR3 is 14 amino acids. Germline-derived CDR1 and CDR2 are MNHNS and SASEGT. The CDR3 protein is CASLRGALQETQYF. The CDR3 DNA reads as TGTGCCTCTCTGCGGGGGGCCCTCCAAGAGACCCAGTACTTC.

The chain joins TRBV4-2 to TRBJ2-1; 11 nucleotides line up with TRBD2. Germline assignment: CDR1 LGHNA and CDR2 YNFKEQ. J lost 5 bases, V lost 3 bases, and 12 bases had no gene match. The CDR3 covers 18 residues. The CDR3 coding sequence is TGTGCCAGCAGCCACCGACTGGGAACTAGCGGGGGAGACAATGAGCAGTTCTTC. The encoded protein is CASSHRLGTSGGDNEQFF.

The chain employs TRBV6-1 and TRBJ1-2; perhaps TRBD1 as D (5 bases). V lost 2 bases and J 4 bases, leaving 14 bases between the germline ends. This CDR3 comprises 15 residues. Germline loops: CDR1 MNHNS, CDR2 SASEGT. The CDR3 reads CASSERQRGAYGYTF. CDR3 bases: TGTGCCAGCAGTGAACGACAGCGAGGAGCCTATGGCTACACCTTC.

The rearrangement joins TRBV9 to TRBJ1-4; D is perhaps TRBD1 (6 bases). CDR1 and CDR2 from the germline V gene are SGDLS and YYNGEE. The CDR3 is 13 residues long. V was cut by 6 bases and J by 6 bases, with 12 bases left in between. CDR3 sequence reads: CASNQGPHEKLFF. DNA of the CDR3: TGTGCCAGCAACCAGGGGCCTCATGAAAAACTGTTTTTT.

The J gene is TRBJ1-2, the V gene TRBV25-1; no definite D call. Germline V gives CDR1 MGHDK, CDR2 SYGVNS. V was shortened by 2 bases and J by 6 bases, with 10 bases between the two germline ends. The CDR3 is 13 amino acids. The CDR3 here is CASSETRVDGYTF. The CDR3 nucleotides read TGTGCCAGCAGTGAAACCCGGGTGGATGGCTACACCTTC.